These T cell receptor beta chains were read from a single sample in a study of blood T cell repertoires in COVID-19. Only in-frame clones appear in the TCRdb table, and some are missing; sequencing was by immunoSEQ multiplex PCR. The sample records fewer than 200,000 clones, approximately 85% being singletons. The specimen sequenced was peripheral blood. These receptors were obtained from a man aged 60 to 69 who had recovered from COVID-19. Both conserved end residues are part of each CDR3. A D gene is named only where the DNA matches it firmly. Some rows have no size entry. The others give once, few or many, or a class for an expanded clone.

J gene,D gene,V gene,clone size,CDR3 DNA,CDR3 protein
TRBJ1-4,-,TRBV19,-,TGTGCCAGTAGTATTGGATGGCGGTCGGAAGAAAAACTGTTTTTT,CASSIGWRSEEKLFF
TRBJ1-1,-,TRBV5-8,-,TGTGCCGCAAACAGGGTCAACACTGAAGCTTTCTTT,CAANRVNTEAFF
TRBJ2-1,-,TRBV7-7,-,TGTGCTAGCAGCCAAGAGGGGGAGACCGAGCAGTTCTTC,CASSQEGETEQFF
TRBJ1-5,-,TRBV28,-,TGTGCCAGCACCCTCGGGGGGGCAAATAGCAATCAGCCCCAGCATTTT,CASTLGGANSNQPQHF
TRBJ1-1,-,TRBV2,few,TGTGCCAGCAGTGGAACAAACACTGAAGCTTTCTTT,CASSGTNTEAFF
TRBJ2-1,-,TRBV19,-,TGTGCCAGTAGTGAGGCCGATGAGCAGTTCTTC,CASSEADEQFF
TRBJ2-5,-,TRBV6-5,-,TGTGCCAGCAGTTACGGGCAGGGAGGGACCCAGTACTTC,CASSYGQGGTQYF
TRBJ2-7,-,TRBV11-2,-,TGTGCCAGCAGCTCCACATACACAGGGTTTGGGGACGAGCAGTACTTC,CASSSTYTGFGDEQYF
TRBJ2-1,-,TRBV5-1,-,TGCGCCAGCAGCCCAGCAATAGCCCCCTACAATGAGCAGTTCTTC,CASSPAIAPYNEQFF
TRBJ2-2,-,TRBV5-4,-,TGTGCCAGCAGCTTGAGGGACACTGGGGGGGAGCTGTTTTTT,CASSLRDTGGELFF
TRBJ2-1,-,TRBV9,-,TGTGCCAGCAGCTTCAGACTAGGTGAGCAGTTCTTC,CASSFRLGEQFF
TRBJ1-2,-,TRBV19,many,TGTGCCAGTAGTATAGTCTCCAGGAGGGGCAGGGTGGGGTTCTATGGCTACACCTTC,CASSIVSRRGRVGFYGYTF
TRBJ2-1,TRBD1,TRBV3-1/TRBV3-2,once,TGTGCCAGCAGTCCTAGGGACAGGGCCTCCTACAATGAGCAGTTCTTC,CASSPRDRASYNEQFF
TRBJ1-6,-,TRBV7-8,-,TGTGCCAGCAGCTTGAGCCCCCAGGGGAATAATTCACCCCTCCACTTT,CASSLSPQGNNSPLHF
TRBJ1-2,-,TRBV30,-,TGTGCCTGGACGACAGGCTATGGCTACACCTTC,CAWTTGYGYTF
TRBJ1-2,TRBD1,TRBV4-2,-,TGTGCCAGCAGTCCTCGAGACAGGGACTATGGCTACACCTTC,CASSPRDRDYGYTF
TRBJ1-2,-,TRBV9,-,TGTGCCAGCAGCGCCCTACAGGGTCTCGGTGGCTACACCTTC,CASSALQGLGGYTF
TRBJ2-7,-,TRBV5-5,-,TGTGCCAGCAGCTTACCCAGCTACGAGCAGTACTTC,CASSLPSYEQYF
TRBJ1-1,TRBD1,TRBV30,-,TGTGCCATACAGGGGACTGAAGCTTTCTTT,CAIQGTEAFF
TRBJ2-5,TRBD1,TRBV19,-,TGTGCCAGTAGTAGAACAGGGGGCTTTGAGACCCAGTACTTC,CASSRTGGFETQYF
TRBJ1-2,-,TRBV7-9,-,TGTGCCAGCAGCAACGGTGCTAACTATGGCTACACCTTC,CASSNGANYGYTF
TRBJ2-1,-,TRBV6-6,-,TGTGCCAGCAGTTATCCGACAGGGACTTCCTACAATGAGCAGTTCTTC,CASSYPTGTSYNEQFF
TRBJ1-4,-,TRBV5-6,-,TGTGCCAGCAGCTTGTTGGCAGGGAATGAAAAACTGTTTTTT,CASSLLAGNEKLFF
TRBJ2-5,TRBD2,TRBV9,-,TGTGCCAGCAGCCCTCCGGGGGGCCAAGAGACCCAGTACTTC,CASSPPGGQETQYF
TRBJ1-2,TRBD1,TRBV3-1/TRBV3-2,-,TGTGCCAGCAGCCAAGAAACGGGACAGGGTCGTGGCTACACCTTC,CASSQETGQGRGYTF
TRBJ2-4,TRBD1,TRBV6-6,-,TGTGCCAGCTTAGACAGGGGTTGGCTTCAGTACTTC,CASLDRGWLQYF
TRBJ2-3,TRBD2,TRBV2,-,TGTGCCAGCAGTGCTTCCGGGACTAGCGGGGTCGCACCCACAGATACGCAGTATTTT,CASSASGTSGVAPTDTQYF
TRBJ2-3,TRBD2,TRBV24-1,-,TGTGCCACCAGTGATGGGGGGGATCTCACAGATACGCAGTATTTT,CATSDGGDLTDTQYF
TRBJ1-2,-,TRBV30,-,TGTGCCTGGAGTGTGAAACAGGCTTTGGGCTACACCTTC,CAWSVKQALGYTF
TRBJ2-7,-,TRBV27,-,TGTGCCAGCAGTACAGGAAGTAGGGAGCAGTACTTC,CASSTGSREQYF
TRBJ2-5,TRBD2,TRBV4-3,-,TGCGCCAGCAGCCAACACATGGCCGGGGGGAACTCCGGAGAGACCCAGTACTTC,CASSQHMAGGNSGETQYF
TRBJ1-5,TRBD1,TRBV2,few,TGTGCCAGCAGTATGGACAGGGGAAGGGGTCAGCCCCAGCATTTT,CASSMDRGRGQPQHF
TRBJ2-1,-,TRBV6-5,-,TGTGCCAGCGCAACAGGGATTTGGAATGAGCAGTTCTTC,CASATGIWNEQFF
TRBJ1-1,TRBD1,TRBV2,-,TGTGCCAGCAGTGTCGGGATTCCGGGACAGAGGGCTAACACTGAAGCTTTCTTT,CASSVGIPGQRANTEAFF
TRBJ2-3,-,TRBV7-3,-,TGTGCCAGCAGCCAGGTTACCACAGATACGCAGTATTTT,CASSQVTTDTQYF
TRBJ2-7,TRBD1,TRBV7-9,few,TGTGCCAGCAGCCCGTCCGGGACAGGGGGCCTGGACGAGCAGTACTTC,CASSPSGTGGLDEQYF
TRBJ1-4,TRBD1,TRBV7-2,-,TGTGCCAGCAGCTACCGGACCCTTGGACAGGGGTATGAAAAACTGTTTTTT,CASSYRTLGQGYEKLFF